This T cell receptor (beta chain) is drawn from a study of cytomegalovirus exposure and HLA in healthy donors. The overall study: From HLA-typed donors, an early data release held roughly 89 million unique TCRs.

Germline V gene lookup returns CDR1 MGHDK and CDR2 SYGVNS. V dropped 4 bases and J dropped 8; count of bases not matched to a gene: 8. The CDR3 runs 14 residues. Donors likely had unrecorded immune exposures despite being nominally healthy when sampled. PCR primers comprised 60 Vbeta and 13 Jbeta primers. The table came from immunoSEQ multiplex PCR; TCRdb's copy has only in-frame clones and leaves some out. Among some 130,000 clones listed, less than 10% were seen once. Material for sequencing was PBMCs. This receptor was taken from a man between 45 and 60 years old in good health and CMV-seronegative. V gene TRBV25-1 combines with J gene TRBJ1-2, with TRBD1 matching 9 bases. The CDR3 loop is CASSGLGTGKGYTF. CDR3 coding DNA: TGTGCCAGCAGTGGTTTAGGGACAGGGAAGGGCTACACCTTC.